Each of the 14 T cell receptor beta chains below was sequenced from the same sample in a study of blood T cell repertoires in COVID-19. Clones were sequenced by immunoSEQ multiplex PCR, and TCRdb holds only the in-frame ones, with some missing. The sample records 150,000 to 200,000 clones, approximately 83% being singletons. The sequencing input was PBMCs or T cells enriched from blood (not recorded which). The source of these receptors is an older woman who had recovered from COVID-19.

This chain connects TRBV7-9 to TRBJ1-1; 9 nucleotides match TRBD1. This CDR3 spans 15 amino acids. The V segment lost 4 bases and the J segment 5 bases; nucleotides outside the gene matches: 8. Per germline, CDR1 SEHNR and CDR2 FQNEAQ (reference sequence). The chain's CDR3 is CASSSYRGHRTEAFF. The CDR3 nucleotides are TGTGCCAGCAGCTCGTACAGGGGGCATCGGACTGAAGCTTTCTTT.

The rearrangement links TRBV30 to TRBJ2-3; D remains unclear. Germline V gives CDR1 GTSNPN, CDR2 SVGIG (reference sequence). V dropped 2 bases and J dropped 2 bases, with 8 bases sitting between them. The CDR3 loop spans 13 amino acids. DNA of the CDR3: TGTGCCTGGAGTCGGAGCTCCACAGATACGCAGTATTTT. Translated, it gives CAWSRSSTDTQYF.

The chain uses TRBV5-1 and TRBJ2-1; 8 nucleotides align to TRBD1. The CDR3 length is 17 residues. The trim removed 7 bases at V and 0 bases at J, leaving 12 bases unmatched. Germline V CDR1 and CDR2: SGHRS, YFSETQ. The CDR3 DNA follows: TGCGCCAGCGGGGACAGGCTAACCCCTAGCTCCTACAATGAGCAGTTCTTC. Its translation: CASGDRLTPSSYNEQFF.

The CDR3 is CASSKTGGEQYF. The CDR3 DNA reads as TGTGCCAGCAGCAAAACGGGTGGCGAGCAGTACTTC. The V gene is TRBV5-6, the J gene TRBJ2-7; D unresolved. CDR1 SGHDT and CDR2 YYEEEE come from the germline V gene. V was cut by 4 bases and J by 6 bases, with 11 bases left in between. The CDR3 is 12 amino acids.

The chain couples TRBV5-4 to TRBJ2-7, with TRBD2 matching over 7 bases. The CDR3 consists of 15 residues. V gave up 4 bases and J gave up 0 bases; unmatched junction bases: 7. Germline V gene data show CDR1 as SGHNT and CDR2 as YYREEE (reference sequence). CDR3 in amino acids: CASSRTGTNSYEQYF. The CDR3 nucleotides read TGTGCCAGCAGCCGGACCGGGACTAACTCCTACGAGCAGTACTTC.

As DNA, the CDR3 is TGCGCCAGCAGTCGACAGACAGGCACTGAAGCTTTCTTT. It codes for CASSRQTGTEAFF. V gene TRBV10-1 combines with J gene TRBJ1-1; D might be TRBD1 (6 bases). The V and J ends lost 5 bases and 4 bases respectively, with 11 bases between them. Germline CDR1 reads WNHNN; CDR2 reads SYGVQD (reference sequence). The CDR3 length is 13 residues.

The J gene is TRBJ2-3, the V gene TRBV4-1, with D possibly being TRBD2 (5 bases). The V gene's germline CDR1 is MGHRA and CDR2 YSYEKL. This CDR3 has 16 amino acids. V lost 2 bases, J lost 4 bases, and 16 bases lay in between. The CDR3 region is CASSQYSGVFSDTQYF. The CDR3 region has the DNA TGCGCCAGCAGCCAATACTCCGGGGTCTTCTCAGATACGCAGTATTTT.

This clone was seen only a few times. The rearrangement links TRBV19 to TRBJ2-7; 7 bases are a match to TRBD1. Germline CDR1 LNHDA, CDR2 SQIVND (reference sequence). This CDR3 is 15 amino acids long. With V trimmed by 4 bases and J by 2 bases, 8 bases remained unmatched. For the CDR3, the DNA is TGTGCCAGTAGTAAAACTCGAACAGGGGCCTACGAGCAGTACTTC. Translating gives CASSKTRTGAYEQYF.

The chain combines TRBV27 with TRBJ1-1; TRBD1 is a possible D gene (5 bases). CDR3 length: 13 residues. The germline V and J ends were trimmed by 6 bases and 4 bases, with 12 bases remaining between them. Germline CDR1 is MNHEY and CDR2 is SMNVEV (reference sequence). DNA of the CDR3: TGTGCCAGCAGCTCAGGGTTTGGCACTGAAGCTTTCTTT. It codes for CASSSGFGTEAFF.

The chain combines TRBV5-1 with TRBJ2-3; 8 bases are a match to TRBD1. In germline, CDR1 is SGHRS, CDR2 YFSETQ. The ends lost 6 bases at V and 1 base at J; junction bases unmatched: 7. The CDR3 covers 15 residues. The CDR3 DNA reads TGCGCCAGCACCAAGACAGGGGACGGCACAGATACGCAGTATTTT. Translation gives CASTKTGDGTDTQYF. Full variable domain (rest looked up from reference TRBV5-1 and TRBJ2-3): KAGVTQTPRYLIKTRGQQVTLSCSPISGHRSVSWYQQTPGQGLQFLFEYFSETQRNKGNFPGRFSGRQFSNSRSEMNVSTLELGDSALYLCASTKTGDGTDTQYFGPGTRLTVL.

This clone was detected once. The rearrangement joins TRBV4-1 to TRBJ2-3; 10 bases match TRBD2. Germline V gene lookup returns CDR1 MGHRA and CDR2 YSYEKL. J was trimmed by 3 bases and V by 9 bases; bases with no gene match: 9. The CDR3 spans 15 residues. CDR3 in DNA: TGCGCCAGTACTGACTTAGCGGGAGGAACAGATACGCAGTATTTT. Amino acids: CASTDLAGGTDTQYF.

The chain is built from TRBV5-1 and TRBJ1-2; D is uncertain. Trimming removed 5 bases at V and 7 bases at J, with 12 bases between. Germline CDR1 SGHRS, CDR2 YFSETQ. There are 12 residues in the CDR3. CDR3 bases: TGCGCCAGCAGTCAAGGGAGCTCTGGCTACACCTTC. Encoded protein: CASSQGSSGYTF.

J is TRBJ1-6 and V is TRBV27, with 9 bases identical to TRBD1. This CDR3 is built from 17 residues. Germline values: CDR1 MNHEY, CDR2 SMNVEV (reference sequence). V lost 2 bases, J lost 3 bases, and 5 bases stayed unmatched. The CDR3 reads CASSLTRTGVYNSPLHF. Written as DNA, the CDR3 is TGTGCCAGCAGTTTAACCCGGACAGGGGTCTATAATTCACCCCTCCACTTT.

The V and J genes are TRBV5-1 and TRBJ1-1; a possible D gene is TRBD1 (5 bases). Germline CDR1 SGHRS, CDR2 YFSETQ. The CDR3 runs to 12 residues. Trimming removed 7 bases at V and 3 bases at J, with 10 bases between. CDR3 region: CASGRAHTEAFF. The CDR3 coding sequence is TGCGCCAGCGGCAGGGCCCACACTGAAGCTTTCTTT.